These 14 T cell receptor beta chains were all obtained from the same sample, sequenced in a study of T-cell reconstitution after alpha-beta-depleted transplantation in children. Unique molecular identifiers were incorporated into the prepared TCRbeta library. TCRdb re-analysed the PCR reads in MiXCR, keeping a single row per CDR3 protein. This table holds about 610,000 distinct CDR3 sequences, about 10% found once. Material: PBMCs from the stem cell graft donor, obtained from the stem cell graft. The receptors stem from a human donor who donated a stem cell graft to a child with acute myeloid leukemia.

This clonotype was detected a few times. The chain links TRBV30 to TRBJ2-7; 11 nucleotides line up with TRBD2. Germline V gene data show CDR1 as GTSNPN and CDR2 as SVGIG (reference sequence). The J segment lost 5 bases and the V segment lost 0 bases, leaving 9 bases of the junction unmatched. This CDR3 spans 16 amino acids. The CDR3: CAWSVLAGGPLNEQYF. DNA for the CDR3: TGTGCCTGGAGTGTCCTAGCGGGAGGCCCCCTTAACGAGCAGTACTTC. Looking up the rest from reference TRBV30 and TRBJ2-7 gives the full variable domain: SQTIHQWPATLVQPVGSPLSLECTVEGTSNPNLYWYRQAAGRGLQLLFYSVGIGQISSEVPQNLSASRPQDRQFILSSKKLLLSDSGFYLCAWSVLAGGPLNEQYFGPGTRLTVT.

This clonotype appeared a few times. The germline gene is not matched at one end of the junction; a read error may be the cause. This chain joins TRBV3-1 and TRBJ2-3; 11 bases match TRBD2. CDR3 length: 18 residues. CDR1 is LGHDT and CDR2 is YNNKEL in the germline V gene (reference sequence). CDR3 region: CTSWGGQRLAGRTDTQYF. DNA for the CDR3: TGTACCAGCTGGGGGGGACAGCGACTAGCGGGACGCACAGATACGCAGTATTTT.

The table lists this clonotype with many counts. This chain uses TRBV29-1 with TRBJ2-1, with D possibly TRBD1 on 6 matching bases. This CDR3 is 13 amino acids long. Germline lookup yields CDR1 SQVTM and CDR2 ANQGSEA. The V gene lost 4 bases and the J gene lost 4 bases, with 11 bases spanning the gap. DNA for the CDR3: TGCAGCGTTGGGAGGCAGGGGTACAATGAGCAGTTCTTC. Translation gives CSVGRQGYNEQFF.

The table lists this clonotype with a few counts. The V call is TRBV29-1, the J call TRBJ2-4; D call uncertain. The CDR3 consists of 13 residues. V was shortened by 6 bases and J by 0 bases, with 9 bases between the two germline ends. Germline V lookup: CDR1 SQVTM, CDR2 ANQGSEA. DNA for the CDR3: TGCAGCGTCTTGGACCCAGCCAAAAACATTCAGTACTTC. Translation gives CSVLDPAKNIQYF.

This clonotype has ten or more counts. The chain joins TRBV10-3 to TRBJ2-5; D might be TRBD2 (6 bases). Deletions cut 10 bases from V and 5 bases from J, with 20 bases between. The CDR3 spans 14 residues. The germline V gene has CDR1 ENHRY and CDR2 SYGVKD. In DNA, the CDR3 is TGTGCCACCAATTCGCGCGGGACTCCGGAGACCCAGTACTTC. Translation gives CATNSRGTPETQYF.

This CDR3 is CASSSVIYYEQYF. CDR3 nucleotide sequence: TGCGCCAGCAGCTCGGTCATTTACTACGAGCAGTACTTC. This sequence joins TRBV4-3 and TRBJ2-7, with D uncertain. CDR1 and CDR2 (germline): LGHNA, YSLEER. The CDR3 runs to 13 residues. The ends were cut back, 5 bases at V and 3 bases at J, with 11 bases in the middle.

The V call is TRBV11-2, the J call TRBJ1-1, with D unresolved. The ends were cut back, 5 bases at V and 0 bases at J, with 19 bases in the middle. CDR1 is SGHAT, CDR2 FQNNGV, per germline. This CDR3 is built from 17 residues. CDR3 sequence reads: CASSPRHSWQLNTEAFF. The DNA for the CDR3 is TGTGCCAGCAGCCCCCGACACTCATGGCAGCTGAACACTGAAGCTTTCTTT.

In nucleotides, the CDR3 is TGCGCCAGCTTCCAGCCGGGGATGAACACTGAAGCTTTCTTT. Its translation is CASFQPGMNTEAFF. The genes are TRBV5-1 and TRBJ1-1; D remains unclear. This CDR3 region has 14 residues. V was cut by 7 bases and J by 0 bases, with 13 bases left in between. Germline-derived CDR1 and CDR2 are SGHRS and YFSETQ.

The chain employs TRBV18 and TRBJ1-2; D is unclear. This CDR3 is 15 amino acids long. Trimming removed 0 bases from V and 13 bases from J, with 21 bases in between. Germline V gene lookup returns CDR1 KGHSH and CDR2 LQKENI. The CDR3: CASSPPVPSPSLRTF. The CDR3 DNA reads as TGTGCCAGCTCACCACCGGTCCCATCCCCGTCATTGCGCACCTTC. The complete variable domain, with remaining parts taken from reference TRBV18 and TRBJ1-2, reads NAGVMQNPRHLVRRRGQEARLRCSPMKGHSHVYWYRQLPEEGLKFMVYLQKENIIDESGMPKERFSAEFPKEGPSILRIQQVVRGDSAAYFCASSPPVPSPSLRTFGSGTRLTVV.

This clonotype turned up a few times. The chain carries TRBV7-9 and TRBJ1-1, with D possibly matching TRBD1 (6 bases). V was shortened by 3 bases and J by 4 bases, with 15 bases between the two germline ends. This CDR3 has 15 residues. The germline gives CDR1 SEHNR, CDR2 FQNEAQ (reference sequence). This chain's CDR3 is CASSFPGTSSTEAFF. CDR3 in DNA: TGTGCCAGCAGCTTCCCCGGGACAAGTTCCACTGAAGCTTTCTTT.

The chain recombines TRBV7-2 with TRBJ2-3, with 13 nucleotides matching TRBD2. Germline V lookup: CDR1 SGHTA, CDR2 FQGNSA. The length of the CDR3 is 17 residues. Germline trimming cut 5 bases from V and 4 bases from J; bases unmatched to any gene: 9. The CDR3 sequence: CASSHGLAGDQADTQYF. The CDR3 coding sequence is TGTGCCAGCAGCCACGGACTAGCGGGAGATCAGGCAGATACGCAGTATTTT.

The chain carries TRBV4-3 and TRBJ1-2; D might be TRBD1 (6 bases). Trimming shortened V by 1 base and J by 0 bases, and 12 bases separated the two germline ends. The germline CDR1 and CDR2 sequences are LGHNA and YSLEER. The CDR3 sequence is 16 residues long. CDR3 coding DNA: TGCGCCAGCAGCCAAGGGGGGGGGCAATCTAACTATGGCTACACCTTC. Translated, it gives CASSQGGGQSNYGYTF.

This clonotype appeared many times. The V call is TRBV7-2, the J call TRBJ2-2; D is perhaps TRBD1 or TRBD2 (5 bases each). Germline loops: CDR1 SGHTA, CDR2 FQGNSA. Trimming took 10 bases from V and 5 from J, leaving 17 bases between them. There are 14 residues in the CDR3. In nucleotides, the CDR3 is TGTGCCATCGTGAGGGCAGGGCTAACCGGGGAGCTGTTTTTT. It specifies CAIVRAGLTGELFF.

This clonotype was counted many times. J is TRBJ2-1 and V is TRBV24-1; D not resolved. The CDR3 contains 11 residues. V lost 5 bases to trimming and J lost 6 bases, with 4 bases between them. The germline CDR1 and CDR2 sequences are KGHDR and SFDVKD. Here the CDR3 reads CATSGFNEQFF. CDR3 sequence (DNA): TGTGCCACCAGTGGCTTCAATGAGCAGTTCTTC.